The 23 T cell receptor beta chains listed next were all sequenced from one sample in a study of blood T cell repertoires in COVID-19. The protocol was immunoSEQ multiplex PCR, while the TCRdb copy is restricted to in-frame clones and leaves out a portion. The sample lists hundreds of thousands of clones, approximately 92% occurring once. Material for sequencing was PBMCs or T cells enriched from blood (not recorded which). These receptor sequences come from a man aged 25 to 45 who had recovered from COVID-19.

The chain links TRBV11-3 to TRBJ2-5; TRBD2 is a possible D gene (6 bases). Germline V gene data show CDR1 as SGHNT and CDR2 as YENEEA. CDR3 size: 15 residues. V was cut by 5 bases and J by 5 bases, with 18 bases left in between. CDR3 sequence (DNA): TGTGCCAGCAGCCCGGGGGATCTTAAATTGGAGACCCAGTACTTC. Protein: CASSPGDLKLETQYF. Full variable domain (rest looked up from reference TRBV11-3 and TRBJ2-5): EAGVVQSPRYKIIEKKQPVAFWCNPISGHNTLYWYLQNLGQGPELLIRYENEEAVDDSQLPKDRFSAERLKGVDSTLKIQPAELGDSAVYLCASSPGDLKLETQYFGPGTRLLVL.

The CDR3 DNA follows: TGCGCCAGCAGCCGGGGGCAGTCCTACGAGCAGTACTTC. The encoded protein is CASSRGQSYEQYF. The rearrangement uses TRBV4-1 and TRBJ2-7; D might be TRBD1 (6 bases). The CDR3 has 13 amino acids. The V end was cut by 4 bases, the J end by 1 base, with 8 bases between. Germline lookup yields CDR1 MGHRA and CDR2 YSYEKL.

The V and J genes are TRBV9 and TRBJ2-7; 11 bases are shared with TRBD2. This CDR3 region has 15 residues. CDR1 is SGDLS and CDR2 is YYNGEE in the germline V gene. Trimming at V came to 3 bases and at J to 0 bases, leaving 2 bases not matched to a gene. The chain's CDR3 is CASSAGTSGSYEQYF. The CDR3 coding sequence is TGTGCCAGCAGCGCCGGGACTAGCGGCTCCTACGAGCAGTACTTC.

This rearrangement joins TRBV19 to TRBJ1-1, with 11 bases matching TRBD1. Germline CDR1 and CDR2: LNHDA and SQIVND (reference sequence). Trimming cost V 7 bases and J 6 bases; bases outside gene matches: 7. CDR3 size: 14 residues. CDR3 residues: CASKVWDRGAEAFF. The CDR3 region has the DNA TGTGCCAGTAAAGTATGGGACAGGGGGGCTGAAGCTTTCTTT.

The CDR3 coding sequence is TGTGCCAGCAGTTTTATGAGGAGAGCGGAGCAGTTCTTC. This gives the protein CASSFMRRAEQFF. The V call is TRBV12-3 or TRBV12-4, the J call TRBJ2-1; D uncertain. V lost 3 bases and J 10 bases, leaving 13 bases between the germline ends. The CDR3 is 13 residues long.

The V call is TRBV3-1 (or the pseudogene TRBV3-2), the J call TRBJ1-4; no firm D call. Germline V gene lookup returns CDR1 LGHDT and CDR2 YNNKEL (reference sequence). The CDR3 loop spans 12 amino acids. Between the trimmed V and J ends, which lost 1 base and 12 bases, there was a span of 9 bases. The CDR3 sequence is CASSQVPFELFF. Written as DNA, the CDR3 is TGTGCCAGCAGCCAAGTTCCTTTCGAACTGTTTTTT.

This chain connects TRBV7-6 to TRBJ1-1; D ambiguous. This CDR3 is built from 11 residues. The V gene's germline CDR1 is SGHVS and CDR2 FNYEAQ. Trimming shortened V by 7 bases and J by 1 base, and 4 bases separated the two germline ends. CDR3 region: CASIRNTEAFF. Here the CDR3 DNA reads TGTGCCAGCATCAGGAACACTGAAGCTTTCTTT.

V is TRBV10-3 and J is TRBJ1-5; D remains ambiguous. The germline V gene encodes CDR1 ENHRY and CDR2 SYGVKD. V lost 0 bases to trimming and J lost 6 bases, with 9 bases between them. The CDR3 covers 14 residues. For the CDR3, the DNA is TGTGCCATCAGTGAGTCTACAGTATCTCAGCCCCAGCATTTT. It translates to CAISESTVSQPQHF.

The rearrangement joins TRBV19 to TRBJ2-7; perhaps TRBD1 as D (6 bases). CDR3 size: 15 residues. The germline V gene encodes CDR1 LNHDA and CDR2 SQIVND (reference sequence). V lost 7 bases, J lost 0 bases, and 16 bases lay in between. The CDR3 region is CASTYRAGSSYEQYF. CDR3 sequence (DNA): TGTGCCAGTACATACAGGGCAGGGAGCTCCTACGAGCAGTACTTC.

V is TRBV18 and J is TRBJ2-5, with 7 bases fitting TRBD2. V lost 5 bases and J lost 7; bases outside the gene matches: 7. The CDR3 has 13 residues. From germline, CDR1 is KGHSH and CDR2 LQKENI. DNA of the CDR3: TGTGCCAGCTCATCTAGCGGAATGCGGACCCAGTACTTC. It yields the protein CASSSSGMRTQYF.

The chain carries TRBV29-1 and TRBJ2-5, with 8 bases identical to TRBD2. J lost 1 base, V lost 6 bases, and 4 bases had no gene match. Germline CDR1 and CDR2: SQVTM and ANQGSEA. The CDR3 is made up of 13 amino acids. CDR3 sequence: CSVHAGGQETQYF. As DNA, the CDR3 is TGCAGCGTCCATGCGGGAGGCCAAGAGACCCAGTACTTC.

The chain employs TRBV12-3 or TRBV12-4 and TRBJ1-5; D not certain. The CDR3 sequence is 12 residues long. V gave up 7 bases and J gave up 7 bases, with 11 bases separating them. The CDR3 bases are TGTGCCAGCAAGCTACCGGGGCAGCCCCAGCATTTT. It yields the protein CASKLPGQPQHF.

This clone was detected only a few times. The rearrangement links TRBV30 to TRBJ1-3; TRBD1 is a possible D gene (6 bases). There are 13 residues in the CDR3. V was trimmed by 4 bases and J by 0 bases, leaving 7 bases between them. The germline CDR1 and CDR2 sequences are GTSNPN and SVGIG (reference sequence). This chain's CDR3 is CAWKGDSGNTIYF. DNA of the CDR3: TGTGCCTGGAAGGGGGACTCTGGAAACACCATATATTTT. The complete variable domain, with remaining parts taken from reference TRBV30 and TRBJ1-3, reads SQTIHQWPATLVQPVGSPLSLECTVEGTSNPNLYWYRQAAGRGLQLLFYSVGIGQISSEVPQNLSASRPQDRQFILSSKKLLLSDSGFYLCAWKGDSGNTIYFGEGSWLTVV.

The V gene is TRBV7-9, the J gene TRBJ2-7; 8 nucleotides align to TRBD1. The CDR3 length is 14 residues. V was pared by 5 bases and J by 7 bases, with 10 bases of the junction left unmatched. Germline loops: CDR1 SEHNR, CDR2 FQNEAQ (reference sequence). The CDR3 DNA sequence: TGTGCCAGCAGCGCAGACAGGGGATCTCGGGAGCAGTACTTC. Translation: CASSADRGSREQYF.

This chain uses TRBV4-1 with TRBJ1-3; D may be TRBD1 (6 bases). Germline V lookup: CDR1 MGHRA, CDR2 YSYEKL. The CDR3 consists of 15 residues. V lost 2 bases, J lost 6 bases, and 14 bases lay in between. The CDR3 DNA follows: TGCGCCAGCAGCCAATATGACAGGACCTCAAACACCATATATTTT. Protein sequence: CASSQYDRTSNTIYF.

This clone was detected only a few times. This chain connects TRBV4-2 to TRBJ1-2; 9 bases line up with TRBD1. Germline V gene data show CDR1 as LGHNA and CDR2 as YNFKEQ. V shed 3 bases and J 2 bases; nucleotides not matched to a gene: 4. CDR3 length equals 15 residues. CDR3 region: CASSQGQGLNYGYTF. CDR3 DNA: TGTGCCAGCAGCCAGGGACAGGGACTCAACTATGGCTACACCTTC.

The chain has TRBV11-2 and TRBJ2-1; 7 nucleotides line up with TRBD2. Germline V lookup: CDR1 SGHAT, CDR2 FQNNGV. The J segment lost 5 bases and the V segment lost 5 bases, leaving 9 bases of the junction unmatched. The CDR3 is made up of 15 amino acids. The CDR3 reads CASSDTGLADNEQFF. The CDR3 DNA follows: TGTGCCAGCAGCGACACGGGCCTAGCGGACAATGAGCAGTTCTTC.

This chain joins TRBV28 and TRBJ1-2; 9 bases align to TRBD1. Germline trimming cut 6 bases from V and 5 bases from J; bases unmatched to any gene: 10. Germline CDR1 reads MDHEN; CDR2 reads SYDVKM. This CDR3 is built from 15 residues. CDR3 loop: CASSGTGSGDYGYTF. The CDR3 region has the DNA TGTGCCAGCAGCGGGACAGGGTCAGGAGATTATGGCTACACCTTC.

CDR3 in DNA: TGTGCCAGCAGCTTAAGGAGGGACAGAAATTCACCCCTCCACTTT. Translation gives CASSLRRDRNSPLHF. The chain carries TRBV7-9 and TRBJ1-6, with TRBD1 identical over 7 bases. The J segment lost 7 bases and the V segment lost 2 bases, leaving 5 bases of the junction unmatched. The CDR3 sequence is 15 residues long. Germline assignment: CDR1 SEHNR and CDR2 FQNEAQ (reference sequence).

The chain carries TRBV18 and TRBJ2-2; TRBD2 matches at 11 bases. V gave up 3 bases and J gave up 11 bases; unmatched junction bases: 5. Germline CDR1 is KGHSH and CDR2 is LQKENI. The CDR3 is 14 amino acids. CDR3 amino acids: CASSPTSGGGELFF. The CDR3, as DNA: TGTGCCAGCTCACCTACTAGCGGGGGCGGAGAGCTGTTTTTT.

The V gene is TRBV28, the J gene TRBJ1-5; the D is unclear. The germline V gene has CDR1 MDHEN and CDR2 SYDVKM. The V end was cut by 4 bases, the J end by 7 bases, with 17 bases between. There are 15 residues in the CDR3. The CDR3 protein is CASSSALAGGQPQHF. The CDR3 DNA reads TGTGCCAGCAGTTCCGCTTTGGCTGGCGGGCAGCCCCAGCATTTT.

The genes are TRBV10-3 and TRBJ1-2, with TRBD1 matching 10 bases. Trimming cost V 0 bases and J 1 base; bases outside gene matches: 5. In germline, CDR1 is ENHRY, CDR2 SYGVKD. This CDR3 region has 17 residues. The CDR3 nucleotides read TGTGCCATCAGTGAGTCGCCGAGGACAGGGGGTAACTATGGCTACACCTTC. Translating gives CAISESPRTGGNYGYTF.

This clone appeared a few times. The chain combines TRBV2 with TRBJ2-2; 8 bases agree with TRBD2. This CDR3 is built from 15 residues. The germline gives CDR1 SNHLY, CDR2 FYNNEI. V lost 6 bases and J lost 3; bases outside the gene matches: 6. Here the CDR3 DNA reads TGTGCCAGCAGGTCAAGCGGGAGTTACACCGGGGAGCTGTTTTTT. The encoded protein is CASRSSGSYTGELFF.